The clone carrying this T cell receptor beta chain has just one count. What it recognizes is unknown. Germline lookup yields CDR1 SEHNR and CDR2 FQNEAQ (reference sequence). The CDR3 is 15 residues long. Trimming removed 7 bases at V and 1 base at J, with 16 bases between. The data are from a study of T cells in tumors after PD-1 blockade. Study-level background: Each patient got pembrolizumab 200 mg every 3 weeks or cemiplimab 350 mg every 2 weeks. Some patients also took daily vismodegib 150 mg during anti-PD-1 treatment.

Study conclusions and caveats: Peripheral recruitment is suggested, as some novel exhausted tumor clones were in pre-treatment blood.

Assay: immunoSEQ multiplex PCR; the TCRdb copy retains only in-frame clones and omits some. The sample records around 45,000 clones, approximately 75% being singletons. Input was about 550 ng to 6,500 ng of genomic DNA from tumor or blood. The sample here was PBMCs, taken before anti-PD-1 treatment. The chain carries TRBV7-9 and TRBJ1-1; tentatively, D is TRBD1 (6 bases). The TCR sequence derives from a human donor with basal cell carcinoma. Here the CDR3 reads CASTPRGRGNTEAFF. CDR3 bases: TGTGCCAGCACCCCGAGGGGCAGGGGGAACACTGAAGCTTTCTTT.